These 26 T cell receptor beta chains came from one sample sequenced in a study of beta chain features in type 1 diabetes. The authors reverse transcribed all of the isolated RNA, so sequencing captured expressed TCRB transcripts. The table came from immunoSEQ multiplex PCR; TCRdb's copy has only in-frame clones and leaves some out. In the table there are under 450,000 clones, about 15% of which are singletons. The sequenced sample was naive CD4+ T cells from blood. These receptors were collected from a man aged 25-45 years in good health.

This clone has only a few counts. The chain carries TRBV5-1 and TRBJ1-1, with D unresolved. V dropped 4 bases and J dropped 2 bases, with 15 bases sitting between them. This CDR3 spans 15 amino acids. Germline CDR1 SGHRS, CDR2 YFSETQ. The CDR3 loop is CASSPRREGNTEAFF. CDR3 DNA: TGCGCCAGCAGCCCGCGAAGGGAGGGAAACACTGAAGCTTTCTTT.

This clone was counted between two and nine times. The CDR3 region is CASSMSLDRAYEQYF. DNA for the CDR3: TGTGCCAGTAGTATGAGTTTGGACAGGGCCTACGAGCAGTACTTC. The chain carries TRBV19 and TRBJ2-7, with 8 bases aligning to TRBD1. V lost 3 bases and J lost 2; bases outside the gene matches: 6. The CDR3 is 15 residues long. Germline lookup yields CDR1 LNHDA and CDR2 SQIVND (reference sequence).

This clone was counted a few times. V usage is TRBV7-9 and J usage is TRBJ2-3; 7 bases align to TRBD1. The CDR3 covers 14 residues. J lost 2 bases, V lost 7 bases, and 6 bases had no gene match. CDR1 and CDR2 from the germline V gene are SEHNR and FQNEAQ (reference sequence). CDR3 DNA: TGTGCCAGCACCCTACAGGGGTCCACAGATACGCAGTATTTT. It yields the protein CASTLQGSTDTQYF.

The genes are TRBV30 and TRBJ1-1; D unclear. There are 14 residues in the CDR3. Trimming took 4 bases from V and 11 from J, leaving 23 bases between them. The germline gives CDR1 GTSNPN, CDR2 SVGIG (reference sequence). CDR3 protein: CAWIFTPKGGAAFF. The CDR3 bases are TGTGCCTGGATTTTTACCCCCAAAGGAGGCGCGGCTTTCTTT.

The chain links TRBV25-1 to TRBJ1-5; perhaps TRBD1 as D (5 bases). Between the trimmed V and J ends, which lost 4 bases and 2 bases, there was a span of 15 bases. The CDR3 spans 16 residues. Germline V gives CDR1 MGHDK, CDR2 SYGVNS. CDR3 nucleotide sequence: TGTGCCAGCAGTGGAGGGGCAAATAGCGGCAATCAGCCCCAGCATTTT. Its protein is CASSGGANSGNQPQHF.

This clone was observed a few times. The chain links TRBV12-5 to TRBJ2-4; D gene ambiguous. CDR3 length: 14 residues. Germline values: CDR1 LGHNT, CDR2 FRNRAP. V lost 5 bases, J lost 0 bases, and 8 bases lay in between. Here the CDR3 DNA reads TGTGCTAGTGGTCAGGACGTAGCCAAAAACATTCAGTACTTC. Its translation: CASGQDVAKNIQYF.

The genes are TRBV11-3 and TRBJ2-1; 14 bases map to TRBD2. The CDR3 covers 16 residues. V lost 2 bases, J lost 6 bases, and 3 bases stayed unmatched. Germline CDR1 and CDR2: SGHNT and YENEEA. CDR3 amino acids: CASSLRGTSGSNEQFF. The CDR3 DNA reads TGTGCCAGCAGCTTACGCGGGACTAGCGGGAGCAATGAGCAGTTCTTC.

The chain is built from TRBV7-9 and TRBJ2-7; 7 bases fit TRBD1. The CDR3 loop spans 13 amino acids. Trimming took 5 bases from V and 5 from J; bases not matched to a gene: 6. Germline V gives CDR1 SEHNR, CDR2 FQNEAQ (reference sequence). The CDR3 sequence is CASSMQGVHEQYF. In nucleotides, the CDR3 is TGTGCCAGCAGCATGCAGGGGGTCCACGAGCAGTACTTC.

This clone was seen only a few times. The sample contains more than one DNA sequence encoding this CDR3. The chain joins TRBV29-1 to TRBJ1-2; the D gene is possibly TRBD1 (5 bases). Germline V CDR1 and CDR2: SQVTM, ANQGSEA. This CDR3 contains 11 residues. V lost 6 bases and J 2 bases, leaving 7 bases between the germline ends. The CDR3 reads CSVRQNYGYTF. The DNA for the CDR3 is TGCAGCGTCAGACAGAACTATGGCTACACCTTC.

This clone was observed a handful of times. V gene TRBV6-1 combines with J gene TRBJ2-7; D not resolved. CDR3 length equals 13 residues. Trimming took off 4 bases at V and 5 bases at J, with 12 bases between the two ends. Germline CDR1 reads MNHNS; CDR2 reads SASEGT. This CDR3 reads CASSARFNNEQYV. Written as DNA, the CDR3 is TGTGCCAGCAGTGCCAGATTTAACAACGAGCAGTACGTC.

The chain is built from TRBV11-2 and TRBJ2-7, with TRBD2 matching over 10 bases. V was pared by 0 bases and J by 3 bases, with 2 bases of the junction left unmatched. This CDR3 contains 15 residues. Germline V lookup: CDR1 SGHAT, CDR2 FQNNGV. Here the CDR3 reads CASSLELAGYYEQYF. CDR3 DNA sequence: TGTGCCAGCAGCTTAGAACTAGCGGGGTACTACGAGCAGTACTTC.

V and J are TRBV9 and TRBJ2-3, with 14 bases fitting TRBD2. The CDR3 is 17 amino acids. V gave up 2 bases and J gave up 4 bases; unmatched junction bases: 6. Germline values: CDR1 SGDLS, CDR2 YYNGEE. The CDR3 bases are TGTGCCAGCAGCGTCAGACTAGCGGGGGGGCTGGCAGATACGCAGTATTTT. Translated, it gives CASSVRLAGGLADTQYF.

The CDR3 sequence is CASRVDRGGTDTQYF. The CDR3 DNA reads TGCGCCAGCAGAGTTGACAGGGGTGGCACAGATACGCAGTATTTT. The V and J genes are TRBV5-1 and TRBJ2-3, with TRBD1 identical over 8 bases. The ends lost 5 bases at V and 1 base at J; junction bases unmatched: 6. CDR3 size: 15 residues. The germline gives CDR1 SGHRS, CDR2 YFSETQ.

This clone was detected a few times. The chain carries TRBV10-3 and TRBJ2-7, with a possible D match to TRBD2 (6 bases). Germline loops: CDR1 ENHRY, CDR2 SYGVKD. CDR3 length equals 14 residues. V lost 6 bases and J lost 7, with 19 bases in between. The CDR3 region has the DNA TGTGCCATCAGACCTAGCGCCCAAGGCGATGAGCAGTACGTC. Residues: CAIRPSAQGDEQYV.

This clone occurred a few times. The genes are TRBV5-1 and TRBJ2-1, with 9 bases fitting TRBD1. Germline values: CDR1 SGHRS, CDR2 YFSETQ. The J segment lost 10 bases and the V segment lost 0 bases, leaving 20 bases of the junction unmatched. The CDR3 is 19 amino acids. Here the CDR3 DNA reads TGCGCCAGCAGCTTGGGGGTCCGTGGGACAGGGCTCAGGGATTTGGAGCAGTTCTTC. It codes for CASSLGVRGTGLRDLEQFF.

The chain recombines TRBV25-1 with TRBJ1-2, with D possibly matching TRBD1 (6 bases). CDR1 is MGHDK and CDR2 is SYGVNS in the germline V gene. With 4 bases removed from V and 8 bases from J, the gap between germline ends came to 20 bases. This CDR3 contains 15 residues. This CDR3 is CASSVRGGLTAGYTF. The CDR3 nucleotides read TGTGCCAGCAGTGTCAGGGGAGGATTGACAGCCGGCTACACCTTC.

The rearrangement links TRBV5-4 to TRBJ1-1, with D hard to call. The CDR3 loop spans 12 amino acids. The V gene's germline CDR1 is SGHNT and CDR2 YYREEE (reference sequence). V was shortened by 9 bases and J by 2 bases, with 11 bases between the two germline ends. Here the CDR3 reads CATLDLNTEAFF. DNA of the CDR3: TGTGCCACCTTGGACCTTAACACTGAAGCTTTCTTT.

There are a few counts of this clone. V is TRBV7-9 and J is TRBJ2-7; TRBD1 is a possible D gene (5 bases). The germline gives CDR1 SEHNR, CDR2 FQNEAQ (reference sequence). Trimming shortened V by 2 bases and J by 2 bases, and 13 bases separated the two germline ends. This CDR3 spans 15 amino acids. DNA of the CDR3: TGTGCCAGCAGCTTACGTCAGGGATGGACCTACGAGCAGTACTTC. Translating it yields CASSLRQGWTYEQYF.

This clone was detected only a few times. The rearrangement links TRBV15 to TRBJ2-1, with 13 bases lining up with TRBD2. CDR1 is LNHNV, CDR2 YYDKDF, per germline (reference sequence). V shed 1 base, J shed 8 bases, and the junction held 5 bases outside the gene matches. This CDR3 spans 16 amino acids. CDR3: CATSRVTSGGAHEQFF. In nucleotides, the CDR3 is TGTGCCACCAGCAGAGTAACTAGCGGGGGGGCACATGAGCAGTTCTTC. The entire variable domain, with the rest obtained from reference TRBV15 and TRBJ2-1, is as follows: DAMVIQNPRYQVTQFGKPVTLSCSQTLNHNVMYWYQQKSSQAPKLLFHYYDKDFNNEADTPDNFQSRRPNTSFCFLDIRSPGLGDTAMYLCATSRVTSGGAHEQFFGPGTRLTVL.

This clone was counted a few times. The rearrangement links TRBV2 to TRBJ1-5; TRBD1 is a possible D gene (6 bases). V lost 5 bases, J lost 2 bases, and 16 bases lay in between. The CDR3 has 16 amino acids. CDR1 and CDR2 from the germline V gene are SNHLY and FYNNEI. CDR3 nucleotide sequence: TGTGCCAGCAGTTCACTCACGGGGGCAGGCAATCAGCCCCAGCATTTT. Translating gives CASSSLTGAGNQPQHF.

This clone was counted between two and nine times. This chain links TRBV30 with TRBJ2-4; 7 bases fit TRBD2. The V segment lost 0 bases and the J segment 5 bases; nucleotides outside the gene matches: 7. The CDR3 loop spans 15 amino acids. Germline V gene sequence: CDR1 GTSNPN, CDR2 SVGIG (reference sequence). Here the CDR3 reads CAWSVSGAGQNIQYF. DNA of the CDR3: TGTGCCTGGAGTGTGTCCGGAGCGGGGCAAAACATTCAGTACTTC.

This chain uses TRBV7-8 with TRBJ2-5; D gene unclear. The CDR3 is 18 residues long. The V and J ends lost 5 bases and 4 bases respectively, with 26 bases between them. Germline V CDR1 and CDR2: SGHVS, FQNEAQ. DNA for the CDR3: TGTGCCAGCAGCCCCTACGCCAGTCCACAGTTAGCACGAGAGACCCAGTACTTC. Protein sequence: CASSPYASPQLARETQYF.

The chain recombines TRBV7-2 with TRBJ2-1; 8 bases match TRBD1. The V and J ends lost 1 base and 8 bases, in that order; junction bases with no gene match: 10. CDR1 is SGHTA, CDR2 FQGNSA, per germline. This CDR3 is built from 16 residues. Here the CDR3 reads CASSLEFGRGRDEQFF. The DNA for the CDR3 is TGTGCCAGCAGCTTAGAATTCGGCAGGGGGCGCGATGAGCAGTTCTTC.

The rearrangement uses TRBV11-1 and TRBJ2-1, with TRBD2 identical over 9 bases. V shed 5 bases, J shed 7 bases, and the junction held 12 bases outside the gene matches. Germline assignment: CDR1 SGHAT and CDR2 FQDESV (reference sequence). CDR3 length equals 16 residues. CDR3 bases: TGTGCCAGCAGCCCGAGAGCGGGAGGCCGAACGAATGAGCAGTTCTTC. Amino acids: CASSPRAGGRTNEQFF.

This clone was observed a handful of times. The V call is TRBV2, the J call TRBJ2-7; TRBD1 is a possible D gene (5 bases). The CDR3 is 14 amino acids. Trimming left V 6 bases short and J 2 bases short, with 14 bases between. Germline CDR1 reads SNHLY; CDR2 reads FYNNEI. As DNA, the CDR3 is TGTGCCAGCAGCACGCGACAGATTACCTACGAGCAGTACTTC. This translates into CASSTRQITYEQYF. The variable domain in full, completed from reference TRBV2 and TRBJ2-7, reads EPEVTQTPSHQVTQMGQEVILRCVPISNHLYFYWYRQILGQKVEFLVSFYNNEISEKSEIFDDQFSVERPDGSNFTLKIRSTKLEDSAMYFCASSTRQITYEQYFGPGTRLTVT.

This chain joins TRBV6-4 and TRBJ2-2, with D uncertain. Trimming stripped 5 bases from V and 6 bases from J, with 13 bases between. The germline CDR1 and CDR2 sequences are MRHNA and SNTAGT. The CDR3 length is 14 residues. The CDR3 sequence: CASSPVEGAGELFF. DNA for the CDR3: TGTGCCAGCAGTCCCGTGGAAGGCGCCGGGGAGCTGTTTTTT.